The sequence of this T cell receptor beta chain was determined in a study of CXCR3-negative and CXCR3-positive naive CD8 T cells. Study observations and caveats: More hydrophobic TRB CDR3s were found in CXCR3-positive naive cells than in CXCR3-negative naive cells.

The CDR3 spans 15 residues. As regards this clonotype: Its target is not known.

TRB cDNA libraries were made by UMI-labeled 5' RACE. For each CDR3 protein, TCRdb gives one entry from its re-call of the 5' RACE reads, without DNA. The sample totals about 150,000 distinct CDR3 sequences. The TCR was taken from a human donor in good health. Some clones in this sample may be carry-over from other donors' samples. Sequencing was done on a sample of naive CXCR3+ CD8+ T cells from blood. Subset in this sample: CD45RO-CCR7+CD27+CD95- naive CD8+ T cells expressing CXCR3 (TNR3+). The chain carries TRBV12-3 or TRBV12-4 and TRBJ2-1. The CDR3 sequence: CASSLSGGNYNEQFF.